The 10 T cell receptor beta chains reported below all come from one sample, sequenced in a study of blood T cell repertoires in COVID-19. The repertoire was sequenced with immunoSEQ multiplex PCR; TCRdb's copy has only in-frame clones and lacks some. The sample includes some 96,000 clones, about 88% of them seen just once. The sequencing input was peripheral blood. The receptors originated from an older man with acute or convalescent COVID-19.

The genes are TRBV18 and TRBJ2-1, with 7 bases aligning to TRBD1. Per the germline V gene, CDR1 is KGHSH and CDR2 is LQKENI. The CDR3 has 14 residues. V shed 4 bases, J shed 7 bases, and the junction held 7 bases outside the gene matches. The CDR3, as DNA: TGTGCCAGCTCACACGAGACAGGGCTGAATGAGCAGTTCTTC. Its protein product is CASSHETGLNEQFF.

This clone was observed a single time. V usage is TRBV7-2 and J usage is TRBJ2-3; 7 bases agree with TRBD2. V was clipped by 1 base and J by 2 bases; unmatched bases: 12. This CDR3 spans 18 amino acids. The V gene's germline CDR1 is SGHTA and CDR2 FQGNSA. This CDR3 is CASSLVGVSGRVTDTQYF. The CDR3 coding sequence is TGTGCCAGCAGCTTAGTAGGGGTTAGCGGGCGGGTCACAGATACGCAGTATTTT.

V and J are TRBV5-4 and TRBJ2-7; 7 nucleotides match TRBD1. The germline V gene has CDR1 SGHNT and CDR2 YYREEE (reference sequence). The CDR3 loop spans 13 amino acids. V shed 5 bases, J shed 3 bases, and the junction held 5 bases outside the gene matches. As DNA, the CDR3 is TGTGCCAGCAGTTCGACAGGGCACTACGAGCAGTACTTC. It is translated as CASSSTGHYEQYF.

This chain connects TRBV19 to TRBJ1-5, with TRBD1 as a possible D gene (5 bases). This CDR3 is 15 amino acids long. CDR1 is LNHDA and CDR2 is SQIVND in the germline V gene (reference sequence). V dropped 1 base and J dropped 7 bases, with 14 bases sitting between them. CDR3 loop: CASSIAQGRGQPQHF. CDR3 sequence (DNA): TGTGCCAGTAGTATAGCGCAGGGTCGCGGACAGCCCCAGCATTTT.

The gene calls are TRBV19 and TRBJ1-6; D gene uncertain. Trimming stripped 2 bases from V and 0 bases from J, with 5 bases between. Germline V gene data show CDR1 as LNHDA and CDR2 as SQIVND (reference sequence). The CDR3 runs 15 residues. CDR3 bases: TGTGCCAGTAGTATACAGAACTCCTATAATTCACCCCTCCACTTT. It codes for CASSIQNSYNSPLHF.

This CDR3 is CSVGQGDPSYNEQFF. CDR3 nucleotides: TGCAGCGTGGGACAGGGGGACCCCTCCTACAATGAGCAGTTCTTC. The chain couples TRBV29-1 to TRBJ2-1; 11 bases align to TRBD1. With 6 bases clipped from V and 0 bases from J, the junction kept 4 bases outside the gene matches. CDR3 length: 15 residues. Germline V gives CDR1 SQVTM, CDR2 ANQGSEA.

The V call is TRBV4-3, the J call TRBJ1-2, with D hard to call. The germline V gene encodes CDR1 LGHNA and CDR2 YSLEER. The CDR3 runs to 16 residues. Trimming removed 1 base from V and 0 bases from J, with 12 bases in between. Written as DNA, the CDR3 is TGCGCCAGCAGCCAAGCGGCTTCGGGAGCTAACTATGGCTACACCTTC. Amino acid sequence: CASSQAASGANYGYTF.

The chain carries TRBV28 and TRBJ1-5; 7 bases are shared with TRBD1. Trimming cost V 4 bases and J 7 bases; bases outside gene matches: 7. Germline CDR1 MDHEN, CDR2 SYDVKM. CDR3 length equals 14 residues. The DNA of the CDR3 is TGTGCCAGCAGTTCGCGACAGGGTTGGCAGCCCCAGCATTTT. This encodes CASSSRQGWQPQHF.

The chain uses TRBV18 and TRBJ2-5; the match to TRBD2 covers 8 bases. Germline V gene lookup returns CDR1 KGHSH and CDR2 LQKENI. This CDR3 is 15 amino acids long. The ends lost 3 bases at V and 5 bases at J; junction bases unmatched: 8. CDR3 amino acids: CASSPPAGVGETQYF. CDR3 DNA sequence: TGTGCCAGCTCACCGCCAGCGGGAGTGGGGGAGACCCAGTACTTC.

This chain links TRBV9 with TRBJ1-2; D is ambiguous. Trimming cost V 4 bases and J 3 bases, with 16 bases left between them. The CDR3 sequence is 15 residues long. Per germline, CDR1 SGDLS and CDR2 YYNGEE. CDR3 residues: CASSNLGPADYGYTF. The CDR3 DNA reads as TGTGCCAGCAGCAACCTGGGCCCAGCGGACTATGGCTACACCTTC.